A single sample gave rise to the 16 T cell receptor beta chains below, sequenced in a study of spatial heterogeneity in lung cancer. A single record per CDR3 protein comes from TCRdb applying MiXCR to the 5' RACE reads. This table has some 85,000 distinct CDR3 sequences, about 20% appearing once. Time point specified: sample taken at primary tumor resection. Tumor, nontumor lung or frozen PBMC supplied whole RNA that was sequenced unsorted. Specimen: PBMCs, collected at surgery. These receptors came from a male donor with early-stage non-small cell lung cancer.

This clonotype appeared a few times. The rearrangement joins TRBV9 to TRBJ2-5; D unresolved. The germline gives CDR1 SGDLS, CDR2 YYNGEE. V was shortened by 0 bases and J by 1 base, with 7 bases between the two germline ends. CDR3 length equals 14 residues. The CDR3 loop reads CASSVGVGQETQYF. As DNA, the CDR3 is TGTGCCAGCAGCGTAGGTGTCGGCCAAGAGACCCAGTACTTC.

The gene calls are TRBV6-2 or TRBV6-3 and TRBJ2-1; the match to TRBD1 covers 8 bases. After removal of 8 bases from V and 2 bases from J, the junction contained 5 bases not matched to a gene. In germline, CDR1 is MNHEY, CDR2 SVGEGT. CDR3 size: 14 residues. The CDR3 DNA reads TGTGCCAGCGAGACGGGACAGGCCTACAATGAGCAGTTCTTC. This gives the protein CASETGQAYNEQFF.

At least ten counts were recorded for this clonotype. This chain joins TRBV24-1 and TRBJ2-5; the D is unclear. Trimming shortened V by 3 bases and J by 2 bases, and 15 bases separated the two germline ends. This CDR3 region has 16 residues. Germline V gene data show CDR1 as KGHDR and CDR2 as SFDVKD. The CDR3 loop reads CATSDTGPKQQETQYF. The CDR3 nucleotides are TGTGCCACCAGTGATACCGGACCCAAACAACAAGAGACCCAGTACTTC.

In this sample, this clonotype turned up a few times. The chain links TRBV5-1 to TRBJ2-1; D is undetermined. Germline CDR1 and CDR2: SGHRS and YFSETQ. CDR3 size: 13 residues. Trimming took off 2 bases at V and 6 bases at J, with 9 bases between the two ends. CDR3 in DNA: TGCGCCAGCAGCTTCGGCAGGACCAATGAGCAGTTCTTC. This gives the protein CASSFGRTNEQFF. The full variable domain, its missing parts supplied by reference TRBV5-1 and TRBJ2-1, is KAGVTQTPRYLIKTRGQQVTLSCSPISGHRSVSWYQQTPGQGLQFLFEYFSETQRNKGNFPGRFSGRQFSNSRSEMNVSTLELGDSALYLCASSFGRTNEQFFGPGTRLTVL.

This clonotype was seen a few times. The rearrangement joins TRBV7-2 to TRBJ2-1; D is undetermined. Trimming left V 5 bases short and J 4 bases short, with 6 bases between. CDR3 length: 12 residues. Germline V CDR1 and CDR2: SGHTA, FQGNSA. CDR3 sequence reads: CASSLAYNEQFF. Written as DNA, the CDR3 is TGTGCCAGCAGCCTCGCTTACAATGAGCAGTTCTTC. The variable domain in full, with the rest retrieved from reference TRBV7-2 and TRBJ2-1, is GAGVSQSPSNKVTEKGKDVELRCDPISGHTALYWYRQSLGQGLEFLIYFQGNSAPDKSGLPSDRFSAERTGGSVSTLTIQRTQQEDSAVYLCASSLAYNEQFFGPGTRLTVL.

This clonotype was counted a few times. This chain connects TRBV24-1 to TRBJ2-3; a possible D gene is TRBD1 (5 bases). From germline, CDR1 is KGHDR and CDR2 SFDVKD. Trimming removed 2 bases at V and 1 base at J, with 9 bases between. The CDR3 is made up of 15 amino acids. The CDR3 region is CATSDSQVRTDTQYF. In DNA form, the CDR3 reads TGTGCCACCAGTGATTCACAGGTTCGCACAGATACGCAGTATTTT.

DNA for the CDR3: TGTGCCAGCAGTTACCAACGTCCCGGAGATGGCTACACCTTC. Translating gives CASSYQRPGDGYTF. The chain links TRBV6-2 or TRBV6-3 to TRBJ1-2; no clear D. The CDR3 extends over 14 amino acids. Per germline, CDR1 MNHEY and CDR2 SVGEGT. Trimming stripped 2 bases from V and 6 bases from J, with 13 bases between.

This clonotype was observed a few times. This chain links TRBV9 with TRBJ2-5; D perhaps matches TRBD1 (5 bases). The CDR3 covers 14 residues. CDR1 is SGDLS, CDR2 YYNGEE, per germline. With 0 bases removed from V and 2 bases from J, the gap between germline ends came to 8 bases. The CDR3 region has the DNA TGTGCCAGCAGCGTAGGACCAGGGCAAGAGACCCAGTACTTC. Translated, it gives CASSVGPGQETQYF.

The V call is TRBV20-1, the J call TRBJ1-1; D remains unclear. Germline V gene sequence: CDR1 DFQATT, CDR2 SNEGSKA (reference sequence). The CDR3 runs 10 residues. Trimming left V 2 bases short and J 5 bases short, with 3 bases between. CDR3 in amino acids: CSARSTEAFF. The CDR3 DNA follows: TGCAGTGCTAGAAGTACTGAAGCTTTCTTT.

This clonotype was seen repeatedly, ten times or more. The genes are TRBV7-9 and TRBJ2-7, with 7 bases identical to TRBD2. J lost 5 bases, V lost 6 bases, and 4 bases had no gene match. The CDR3 is 12 residues long. CDR1 and CDR2 from the germline V gene are SEHNR and FQNEAQ (reference sequence). The CDR3 DNA follows: TGTGCCAGCAGACTCAGCGGGGACGAGCAGTACTTC. This gives the protein CASRLSGDEQYF.

V gene TRBV6-1 combines with J gene TRBJ2-5, with 9 positions matching TRBD2. After removal of 5 bases from V and 5 bases from J, the junction contained 6 bases not matched to a gene. Germline values: CDR1 MNHNS, CDR2 SASEGT. The CDR3 is made up of 14 amino acids. CDR3 nucleotide sequence: TGTGCCAGCAGTAAAAGCGGGGGGTACGAGACCCAGTACTTC. Translated, it gives CASSKSGGYETQYF.

This sequence joins TRBV29-1 and TRBJ1-6; D unclear. Germline lookup yields CDR1 SQVTM and CDR2 ANQGSEA. CDR3 length equals 15 residues. With 4 bases removed from V and 0 bases from J, the gap between germline ends came to 10 bases. For the CDR3, the DNA is TGCAGCGTTGCGGAAGGTACCTCCTATAATTCACCCCTCCACTTT. Residues: CSVAEGTSYNSPLHF.

This clonotype was observed many times. This chain links TRBV28 with TRBJ1-2; 8 bases align to TRBD1. The germline V gene has CDR1 MDHEN and CDR2 SYDVKM. After removal of 3 bases from V and 6 bases from J, the junction contained 3 bases not matched to a gene. The CDR3 contains 13 residues. The CDR3 DNA sequence: TGTGCCAGCAGTTTGCAGACAGGGGATGGCTACACCTTC. This encodes CASSLQTGDGYTF.

This clonotype has a count of ten or more. The J gene is TRBJ1-1, the V gene TRBV7-9, with D perhaps matching TRBD1 (5 bases). The CDR3 consists of 15 residues. V lost 2 bases and J lost 3, with 13 bases in between. The germline V gene has CDR1 SEHNR and CDR2 FQNEAQ (reference sequence). The CDR3 nucleotides read TGTGCCAGCAGCTTATTCGCGGGGGTCGACACTGAAGCTTTCTTT. It translates to CASSLFAGVDTEAFF.

This clonotype occurred a few times. This chain uses TRBV24-1 with TRBJ1-5, with 8 bases fitting TRBD1. V shed 4 bases, J shed 3 bases, and the junction held 7 bases outside the gene matches. This CDR3 contains 16 residues. Germline lookup yields CDR1 KGHDR and CDR2 SFDVKD. The CDR3 spells CATSETQGVANQPQHF. For the CDR3, the DNA is TGTGCCACCAGTGAAACACAGGGGGTTGCCAATCAGCCCCAGCATTTT.

V gene TRBV6-5 combines with J gene TRBJ1-2, with 7 positions matching TRBD1. Germline V gene data show CDR1 as MNHEY and CDR2 as SVGAGI. CDR3 length: 14 amino acids. V gave up 5 bases and J gave up 6 bases; unmatched junction bases: 9. The CDR3, as DNA: TGTGCCAGCAGTCCCCTCGACAGGGTACATGGCTACACCTTC. This translates into CASSPLDRVHGYTF.